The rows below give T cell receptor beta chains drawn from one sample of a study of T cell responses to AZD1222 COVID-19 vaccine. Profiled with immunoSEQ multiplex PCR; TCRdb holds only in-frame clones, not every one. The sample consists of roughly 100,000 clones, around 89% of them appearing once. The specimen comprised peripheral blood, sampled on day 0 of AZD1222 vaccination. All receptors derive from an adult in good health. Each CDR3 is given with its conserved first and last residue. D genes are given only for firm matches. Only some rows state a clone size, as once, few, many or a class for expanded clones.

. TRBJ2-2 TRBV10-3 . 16 CAISEADSNGAGELFF TGTGCCATCAGTGAGGCAGACAGTAATGGGGCCGGGGAGCTGTTTTTT
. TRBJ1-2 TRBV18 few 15 CASSPPGNRRYGYTF TGTGCCAGCTCACCACCAGGGAATAGACGGTATGGCTACACCTTC
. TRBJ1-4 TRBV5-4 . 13 CASSPDINEKLFF TGTGCCAGCTCCCCGGACATCAATGAAAAACTGTTTTTT
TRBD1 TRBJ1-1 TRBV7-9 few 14 CASSLQGVDTEAFF TGTGCCAGCAGCTTACAGGGGGTTGACACTGAAGCTTTCTTT
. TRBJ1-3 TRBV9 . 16 CASSENRVGGGNTIYF TGTGCCAGCAGCGAAAACAGGGTCGGTGGTGGAAACACCATATATTTT
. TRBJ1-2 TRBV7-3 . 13 CASSSDAVYGYTF TGTGCCAGCAGCTCCGACGCGGTCTATGGCTACACCTTC
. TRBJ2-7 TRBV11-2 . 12 CASSLIRYEQYF TGTGCCAGCAGCTTAATAAGATACGAGCAGTACTTC
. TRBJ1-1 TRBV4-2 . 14 CASSLIQRNTEAFF TGTGCCAGCAGCCTCATCCAGAGGAACACTGAAGCTTTCTTT
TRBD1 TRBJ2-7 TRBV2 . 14 CASTRLGAGGEQYF TGTGCCAGCACTCGCCTGGGGGCAGGGGGCGAGCAGTACTTC
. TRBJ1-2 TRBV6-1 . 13 CASSESGSGGYTF TGTGCCAGCAGTGAATCAGGCTCAGGAGGCTACACCTTC
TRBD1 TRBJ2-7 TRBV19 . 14 CASSTGAHSYEQYF TGTGCCAGTTCAACAGGGGCCCACTCCTACGAGCAGTACTTC
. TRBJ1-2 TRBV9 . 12 CASSERARGYTF TGTGCCAGCAGCGAGAGGGCACGGGGCTACACCTTC
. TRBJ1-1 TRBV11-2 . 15 CASSLVGGLYTEAFF TGTGCCAGCAGCTTAGTGGGGGGGCTTTACACTGAAGCTTTCTTT
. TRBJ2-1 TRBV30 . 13 CAWSFAAYNEQFF TGTGCCTGGAGTTTTGCGGCCTACAATGAGCAGTTCTTC
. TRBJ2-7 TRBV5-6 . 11 CASSSYYEQYF TGTGCCAGCAGCTCCTACTACGAGCAGTACTTC
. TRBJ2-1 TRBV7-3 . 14 CASSLAGINNEQFF TGTGCCAGCAGCTTAGCGGGGATAAACAATGAGCAGTTCTTC
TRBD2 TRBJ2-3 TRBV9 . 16 CASSVRVTSGGDTQYF TGTGCCAGCAGCGTTCGGGTCACTAGCGGGGGGGATACGCAGTATTTT
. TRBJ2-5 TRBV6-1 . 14 CASSEAGAWGTQYF TGTGCCAGCAGTGAAGCGGGGGCTTGGGGGACCCAGTACTTC
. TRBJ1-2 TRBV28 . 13 CASSAEVNYGYTF TGTGCCAGCAGTGCGGAAGTTAACTATGGCTACACCTTC
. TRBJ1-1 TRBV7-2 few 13 CASSFTENTEAFF TGTGCCAGCAGCTTCACAGAGAACACTGAAGCTTTCTTT
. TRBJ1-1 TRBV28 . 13 CASFRRIDTEAFF TGTGCCAGCTTCAGGCGGATTGACACTGAAGCTTTCTTT
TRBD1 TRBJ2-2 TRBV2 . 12 CASQTGAGELFF TGTGCCAGCCAGACAGGGGCCGGGGAGCTGTTTTTT
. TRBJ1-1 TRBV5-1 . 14 CASGSMVANTEAFF TGCGCCAGCGGCTCCATGGTGGCGAACACTGAAGCTTTCTTT
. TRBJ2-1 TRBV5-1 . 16 CASSFNPDGPHNEQFF TGCGCCAGCAGCTTCAACCCCGACGGGCCCCACAATGAGCAGTTCTTC
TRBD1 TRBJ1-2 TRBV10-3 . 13 CATGQGEDYGYTF TGTGCCACCGGACAGGGAGAAGACTATGGCTACACCTTC
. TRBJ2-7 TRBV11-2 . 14 CASARAGNYYEQYF TGTGCCAGCGCCCGGGCGGGGAACTACTACGAGCAGTACTTC
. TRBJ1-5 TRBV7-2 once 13 CASSLTGNQPQHF TGTGCCAGCAGCTTAACGGGTAATCAGCCCCAGCATTTT
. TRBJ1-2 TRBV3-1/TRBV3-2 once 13 CASSRCRVDGYTF TGTGCCAGCAGCCGTTGCAGGGTGGATGGCTACACCTTC
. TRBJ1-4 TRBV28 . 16 CASSSLQGQGGEKLFF TGTGCCAGCAGTAGCCTTCAGGGGCAGGGAGGTGAAAAACTGTTTTTT
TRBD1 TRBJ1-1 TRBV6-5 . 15 CASSYSTGWNTEAFF TGTGCCAGCAGTTACTCGACAGGGTGGAACACTGAAGCTTTCTTT
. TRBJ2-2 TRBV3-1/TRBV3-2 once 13 CASSPKGGGELFF TGTGCCAGCAGCCCGAAAGGGGGCGGGGAGCTGTTTTTT
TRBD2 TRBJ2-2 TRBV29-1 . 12 CSAREGTGELFF TGCAGCGCCCGGGAGGGCACCGGGGAGCTGTTTTTT
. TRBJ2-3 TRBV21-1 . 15 CASSKAGTNADTQYF TGTGCCAGCAGCAAAGCCGGGACGAACGCGGATACGCAGTATTTT
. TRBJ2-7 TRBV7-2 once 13 CASSLVQGDEQYF TGTGCCAGCAGCTTAGTGCAGGGCGACGAGCAGTACTTC
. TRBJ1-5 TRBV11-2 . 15 CASSLGSVSNQPQHF TGTGCCAGCAGCTTAGGATCCGTTAGCAATCAGCCCCAGCATTTT
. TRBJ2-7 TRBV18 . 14 CASSPQLQGYEQYF TGTGCCAGCTCACCACAGCTACAAGGATACGAGCAGTACTTC
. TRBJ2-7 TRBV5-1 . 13 CASSLARTYEQYF TGCGCCAGCAGCTTGGCCAGAACCTACGAGCAGTACTTC
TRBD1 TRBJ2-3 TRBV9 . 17 CASSNPTGEGSTDTQYF TGTGCCAGCAGCAACCCGACAGGGGAAGGCTCCACAGATACGCAGTATTTT
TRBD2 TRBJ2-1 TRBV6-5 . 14 CARITSGDYNEQFF TGTGCCAGGATTACTAGCGGAGATTACAATGAGCAGTTCTTC
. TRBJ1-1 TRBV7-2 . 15 CASSLQTGLDTEAFF TGTGCCAGCAGCCTCCAGACAGGCTTGGACACTGAAGCTTTCTTT
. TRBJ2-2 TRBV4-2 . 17 CASSQDRLWIRTGELFF TGTGCCAGCAGCCAAGATCGTTTATGGATTCGGACCGGGGAGCTGTTTTTT
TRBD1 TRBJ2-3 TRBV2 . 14 CASKDRASTDTQYF TGTGCCAGCAAAGACAGGGCCTCCACAGATACGCAGTATTTT
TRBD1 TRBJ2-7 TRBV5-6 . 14 CASSSTGQGYEQYF TGTGCCAGCAGCTCAACGGGACAGGGCTACGAGCAGTACTTC
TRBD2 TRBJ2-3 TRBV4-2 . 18 CASSRGTSGGASTDTQYF TGTGCCAGCAGCCGAGGGACTAGCGGGGGGGCGAGCACAGATACGCAGTATTTT
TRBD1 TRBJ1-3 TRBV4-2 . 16 CASSQDGTGRRNTIYF TGTGCCAGCAGCCAAGATGGGACAGGGCGGAGAAACACCATATATTTT
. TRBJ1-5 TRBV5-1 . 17 CASSLVGLAGSNQPQHF TGCGCCAGCAGCTTGGTCGGGCTGGCAGGGAGCAATCAGCCCCAGCATTTT
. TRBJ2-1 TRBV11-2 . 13 CASSSGTYNEQFF TGTGCCAGCAGCTCCGGGACCTACAATGAGCAGTTCTTC
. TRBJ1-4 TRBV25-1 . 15 CASSEAGPAGEKLFF TGTGCCAGCAGTGAAGCTGGGCCCGCGGGGGAAAAACTGTTTTTT
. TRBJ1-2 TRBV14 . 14 CASSQVNRANGYTF TGTGCCAGCAGCCAAGTGAACAGGGCTAATGGCTACACCTTC